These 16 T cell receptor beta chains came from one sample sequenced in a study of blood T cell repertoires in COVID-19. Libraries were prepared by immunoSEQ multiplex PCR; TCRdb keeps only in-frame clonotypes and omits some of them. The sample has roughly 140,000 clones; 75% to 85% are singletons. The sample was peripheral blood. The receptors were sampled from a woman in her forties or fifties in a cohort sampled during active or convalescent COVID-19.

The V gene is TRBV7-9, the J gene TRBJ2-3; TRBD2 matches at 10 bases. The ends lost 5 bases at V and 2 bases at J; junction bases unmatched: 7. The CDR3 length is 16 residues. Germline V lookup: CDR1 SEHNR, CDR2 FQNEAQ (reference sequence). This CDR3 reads CASSETSGLHTDTQYF. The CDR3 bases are TGTGCCAGCAGCGAGACTAGCGGGTTACACACAGATACGCAGTATTTT.

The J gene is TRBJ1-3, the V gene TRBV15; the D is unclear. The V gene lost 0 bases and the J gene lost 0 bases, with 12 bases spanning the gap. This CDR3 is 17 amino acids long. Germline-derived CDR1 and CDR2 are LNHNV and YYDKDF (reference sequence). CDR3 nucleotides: TGTGCCACCAGCAGAGATGGGAGGACCCCCTCTGGAAACACCATATATTTT. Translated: CATSRDGRTPSGNTIYF.

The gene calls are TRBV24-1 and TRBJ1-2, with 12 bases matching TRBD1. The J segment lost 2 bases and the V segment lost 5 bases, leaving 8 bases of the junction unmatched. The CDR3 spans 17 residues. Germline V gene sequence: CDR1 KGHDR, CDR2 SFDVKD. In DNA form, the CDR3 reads TGTGCCACCAGTGCAACCGGGACAGGGGGCGGAAACTATGGCTACACCTTC. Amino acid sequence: CATSATGTGGGNYGYTF.

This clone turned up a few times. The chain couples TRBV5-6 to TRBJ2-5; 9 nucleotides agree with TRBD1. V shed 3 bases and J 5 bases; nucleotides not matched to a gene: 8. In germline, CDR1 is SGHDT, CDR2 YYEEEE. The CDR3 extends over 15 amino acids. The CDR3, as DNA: TGTGCCAGCAGCTCCGGGACAGGGTCGCGGGAGACCCAGTACTTC. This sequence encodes CASSSGTGSRETQYF.

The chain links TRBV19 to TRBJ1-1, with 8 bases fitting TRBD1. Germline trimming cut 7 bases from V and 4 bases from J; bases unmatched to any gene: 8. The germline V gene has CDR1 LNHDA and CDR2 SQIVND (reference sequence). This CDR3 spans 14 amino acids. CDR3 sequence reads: CASNVPQGATEAFF. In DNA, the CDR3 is TGTGCCAGTAACGTTCCGCAGGGGGCCACTGAAGCTTTCTTT.

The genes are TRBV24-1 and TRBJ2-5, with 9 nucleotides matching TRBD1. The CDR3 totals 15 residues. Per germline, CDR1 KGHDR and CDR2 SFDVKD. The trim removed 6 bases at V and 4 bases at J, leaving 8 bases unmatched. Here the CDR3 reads CATSFSTGGAETQYF. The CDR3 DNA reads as TGTGCCACCAGTTTCTCTACAGGGGGCGCAGAGACCCAGTACTTC.

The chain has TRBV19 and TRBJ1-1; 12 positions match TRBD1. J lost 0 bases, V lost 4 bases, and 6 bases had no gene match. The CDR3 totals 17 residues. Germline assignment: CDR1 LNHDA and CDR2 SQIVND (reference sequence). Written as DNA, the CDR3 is TGTGCCAGTAGTAGAGACGGGACAGGGGGCATGAACACTGAAGCTTTCTTT. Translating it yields CASSRDGTGGMNTEAFF.

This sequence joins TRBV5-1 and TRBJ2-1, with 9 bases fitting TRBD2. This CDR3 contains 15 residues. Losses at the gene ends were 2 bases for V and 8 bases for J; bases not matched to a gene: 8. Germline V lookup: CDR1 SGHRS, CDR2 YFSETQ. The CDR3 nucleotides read TGCGCCAGCAGCTTATCCGGGACTAGCTCTGATGAGCAGTTCTTC. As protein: CASSLSGTSSDEQFF.

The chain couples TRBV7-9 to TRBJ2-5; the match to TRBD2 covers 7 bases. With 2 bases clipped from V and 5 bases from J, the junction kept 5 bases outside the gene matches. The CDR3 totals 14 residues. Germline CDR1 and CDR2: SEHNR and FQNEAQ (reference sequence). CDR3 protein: CASSLRTSEETQYF. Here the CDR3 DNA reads TGTGCCAGCAGCTTACGGACTAGTGAGGAGACCCAGTACTTC.

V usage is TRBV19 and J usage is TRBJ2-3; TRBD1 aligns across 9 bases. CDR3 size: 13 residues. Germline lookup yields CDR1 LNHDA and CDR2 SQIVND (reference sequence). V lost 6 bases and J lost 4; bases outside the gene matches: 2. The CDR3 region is CASSNRGPDTQYF. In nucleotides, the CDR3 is TGTGCCAGTAGCAACAGGGGGCCAGATACGCAGTATTTT.

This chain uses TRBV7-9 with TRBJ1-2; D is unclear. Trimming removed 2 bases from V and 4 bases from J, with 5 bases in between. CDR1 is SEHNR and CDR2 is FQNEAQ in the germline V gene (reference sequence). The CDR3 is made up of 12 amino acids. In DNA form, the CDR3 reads TGTGCCAGCAGCTTACGCGTCTATGGCTACACCTTC. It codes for CASSLRVYGYTF.

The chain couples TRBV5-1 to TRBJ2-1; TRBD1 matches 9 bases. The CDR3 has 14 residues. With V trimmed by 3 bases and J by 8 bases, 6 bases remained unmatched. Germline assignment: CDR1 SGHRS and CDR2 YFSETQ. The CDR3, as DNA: TGCGCCAGCAGCTCCCGACAGGGGGGATATGAGCAGTTCTTC. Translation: CASSSRQGGYEQFF.

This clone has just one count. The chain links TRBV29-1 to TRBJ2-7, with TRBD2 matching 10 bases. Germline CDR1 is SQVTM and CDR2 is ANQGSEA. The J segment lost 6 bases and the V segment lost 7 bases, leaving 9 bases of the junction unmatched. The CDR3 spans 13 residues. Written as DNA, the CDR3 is TGCAGCGCACGGACTAGCGGAAGGGGCGAGCAGTACTTC. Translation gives CSARTSGRGEQYF.

The CDR3 here is CASRGGTGRYYGYTF. The CDR3 DNA is TGTGCCAGCAGGGGAGGGACAGGAAGGTACTATGGCTACACCTTC. The chain uses TRBV25-1 and TRBJ1-2, with 8 nucleotides matching TRBD1. The CDR3 is 15 residues long. Trimming took 6 bases from V and 3 from J; bases not matched to a gene: 9. Germline loops: CDR1 MGHDK, CDR2 SYGVNS.

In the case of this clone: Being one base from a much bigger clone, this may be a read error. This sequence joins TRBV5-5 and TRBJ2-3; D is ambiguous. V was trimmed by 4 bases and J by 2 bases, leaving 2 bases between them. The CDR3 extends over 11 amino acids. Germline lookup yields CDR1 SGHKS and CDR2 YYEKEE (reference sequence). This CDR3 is CASSHTDTQYF. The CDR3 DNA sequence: TGTGCCAGCAGCCACACAGATACGCAGTATTTT.

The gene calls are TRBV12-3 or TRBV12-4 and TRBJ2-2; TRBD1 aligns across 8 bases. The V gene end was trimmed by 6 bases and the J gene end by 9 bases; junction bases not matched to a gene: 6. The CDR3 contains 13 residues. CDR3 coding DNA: TGTGCCAGCAGCGGGGACAGGATCCGGGAGCTGTTTTTT. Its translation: CASSGDRIRELFF.